This TCR beta chain comes out of a study of technical replicates of blood from a few donors (dated by TCRdb to about 2017). Germline trimming: 4 bases from V, 0 bases from J; junction bases outside gene matches: 0. CDR1 and CDR2 are read off the germline V gene as SGHDN and FVKESK. The CDR3 measures 15 amino acids from cysteine to phenylalanine. The retained sequence is limited to the CDR3, 45 bases, with the frame set at the first base. The library was prepared using the immunoSEQ multiplex PCR assay. TCRdb limited this immuneACCESS table to in-frame rearrangements with V and J called. A share of clones is missing; checked studies link under half to unresolved V genes, and the rest is unexplained. Recorded for this sample are 79,000 or so clones; 90% to 95% of them occurred a single time. The ten most abundant clones make up around 0.4% of the sample. As regards this clone: Its binding antigen is unknown. The record has no base qualities; no much larger clone is one base away.

The V and J genes are TRBV14 and TRBJ2-1, with 10 bases aligning to TRBD2. What was sequenced was T cells isolated from PBMCs. The clonotype was recovered from a human donor in good health. CDR3 region: CASSLAGGSYNEQFF. The nucleotide sequence reads TGTGCCAGCAGCCTAGCGGGGGGCTCCTACAATGAGCAGTTCTTC.